These 30 T cell receptor beta chains were sequenced from one sample in a study of T cells in women clearing cervical HPV infection. Some clones are missing from TCRdb's copy, which holds only in-frame ones; the method was immunoSEQ multiplex PCR. The repertoire table contains some 41,000 clones. The material sequenced was blood buffy coat. These receptors all stem from a woman between 18 and 70 years old with a cervical HPV16 infection that either progressed to CIN3+ or cleared (not recorded which).

Remarks on this clone: From the germline J gene comes the end of the CDR3, since the read stops 3 residues before it. The V call is TRBV20-1, the J call TRBJ1-3; D gene uncertain. V was shortened by 1 base and J by 0 bases, with 4 bases between the two germline ends. The length of the CDR3 is 13 residues. The germline CDR1 and CDR2 sequences are DFQATT and SNEGSKA (reference sequence). The DNA read from the CDR3 is TGCAGTGCTAGAGCCTTCTCTGGAAACACC. Residues: CSARAFSGNT. The entire CDR3 protein is CSARAFSGNTIYF.

To note about this clone: The read comes to an end 3 residues before the CDR3 does, leaving the germline J gene to fill in the end. The chain uses TRBV20-1 and TRBJ2-2; 8 nucleotides line up with TRBD2. CDR3 size: 14 residues. CDR1 and CDR2 from the germline V gene are DFQATT and SNEGSKA (reference sequence). Unmatched junction bases numbered 2, after V lost 5 bases and J lost 0 bases. This CDR3 reads CSAERETNTGELFF. CDR3 DNA (partial): TGCAGTGCTGAGCGGGAGACGAACACCGGGGAG.

A note on this clone: With the read ending 3 residues before the CDR3 end, the germline J gene is used to fill in that end. This chain connects TRBV5-1 to TRBJ2-2; D remains ambiguous. This CDR3 comprises 16 residues. Germline assignment: CDR1 SGHRS and CDR2 YFSETQ. V was shortened by 0 bases and J by 0 bases, with 9 bases between the two germline ends. Partial CDR3 DNA: TGCGCCAGCAGCTTGGGCCAGAACGCGAACACCGGGGAG. This translates into CASSLGQNANTGE. The complete CDR3 reads CASSLGQNANTGELFF.

Regarding this clone: The sequence runs out 3 residues before the end of the CDR3; the remainder is reconstructed from the germline J gene. The chain carries TRBV7-9 and TRBJ1-3, with TRBD1 as a possible D gene (5 bases). The V gene's germline CDR1 is SEHNR and CDR2 FQNEAQ (reference sequence). The CDR3 runs 15 residues. The V end was cut by 1 base, the J end by 1 base, with 8 bases between. The CDR3 reads CASSLGTSSGNTIYF. Partial CDR3 DNA: TGTGCCAGCAGCTTAGGGACATCGTCTGGAAACACC. Based on the CDR3 plus reference TRBV7-9 and TRBJ1-3, the full variable domain is DTGVSQNPRHKITKRGQNVTFRCDPISEHNRLYWYRQTLGQGPEFLTYFQNEAQLEKSRLLSDRFSAERPKGSFSTLEIQRTEQGDSAMYLCASSLGTSSGNTIYFGEGSWLTVV.

Worth noting for this clone: With the read ending 3 residues before the CDR3 end, the germline J gene is used to fill in that end. The chain carries TRBV11-2 and TRBJ2-3, with D perhaps TRBD2 (5 bases). Trimming shortened V by 10 bases and J by 2 bases, and 13 bases separated the two germline ends. Germline V gene lookup returns CDR1 SGHAT and CDR2 FQNNGV. The CDR3 consists of 13 residues. The CDR3 protein is CAIRGLYTDTQYF. The CDR3 DNA, read in part, is TGTGCCATTCGGGGTCTTTACACAGATACG.

Notes on this clone: With the read ending 3 residues before the CDR3 end, the germline J gene is used to fill in that end. V is TRBV20-1 and J is TRBJ2-3, with unresolved D. Germline CDR1 and CDR2: DFQATT and SNEGSKA (reference sequence). CDR3 length: 15 amino acids. V lost 6 bases and J lost 3, with 19 bases in between. The DNA read from the CDR3 is TGCAGTGCCCAGATGGGCACAGCCAGTACAGATACG. Translation: CSAQMGTASTDT. The full-length CDR3 reads as CSAQMGTASTDTQYF.

In regard to this clone: Read sequence stops 3 residues before the CDR3 end, and the germline J gene provides the missing end. J is TRBJ2-3 and V is TRBV28; 7 positions agree with TRBD1. CDR3 length: 14 residues. V trimming: 5 bases; J trimming: 6 bases; junction bases outside the gene matches: 8. The germline gives CDR1 MDHEN, CDR2 SYDVKM. The sequenced CDR3 bases are TGTGCCAGCAGTCCTGGACAGGTAGTGGATACG. This translates into CASSPGQVVDT. The whole CDR3 region reads CASSPGQVVDTQYF.

CDR3 protein: CASSFVQYEQYF. CDR3 DNA (partial): TGTGCCAGCAGTTTTGTACAGTACGAG. The rearrangement uses TRBV28 and TRBJ2-7, with no clear D. The read is 3 residues too short to cover the CDR3 end, so that end is filled in from the germline J gene. The V gene's germline CDR1 is MDHEN and CDR2 SYDVKM. This CDR3 contains 12 residues. V was trimmed by 3 bases and J by 4 bases, leaving 7 bases between them.

A word on this clone: The sequenced fragment ends 3 residues before the CDR3 boundary, so the rest is inferred from the germline J gene. This chain joins TRBV13 and TRBJ1-1, with D uncertain. The germline V gene has CDR1 PRHDT and CDR2 FYEKMQ (reference sequence). There are 16 residues in the CDR3. The V gene lost 3 bases and the J gene lost 5 bases, with 19 bases spanning the gap. The CDR3 DNA, read in part, is TGTGCCAGCAGCTTTGGGTCAAATTCAGGAAGGACTGAA. This translates into CASSFGSNSGRTE. The whole CDR3 is CASSFGSNSGRTEAFF.

Points on this clone: The read terminates 3 residues ahead of where the CDR3 ends, so the germline J gene completes it. The V and J genes are TRBV5-1 and TRBJ2-7, with D perhaps TRBD2 (6 bases). Germline V gives CDR1 SGHRS, CDR2 YFSETQ. Trimming pared 5 bases from V and 0 bases from J, leaving 9 bases between. The CDR3 sequence is 13 residues long. CDR3 DNA, as far as it was read: TGCGCCAGCAGGTCTAGCGCCTCCTACGAG. This encodes CASRSSASYE. The CDR3 reads in full as CASRSSASYEQYF.

CDR3: CSVEVQGSYNEQFF. CDR3 bases read: TGCAGCGTTGAAGTACAGGGCTCCTACAATGAG. The V and J genes are TRBV29-1 and TRBJ2-1; tentatively, D is TRBD1 (6 bases). The read halts 3 residues ahead of the CDR3 end, with the missing end drawn from the germline J gene. Trimming left V 1 base short and J 0 bases short, with 7 bases between. This CDR3 contains 14 residues. Germline V gene lookup returns CDR1 SQVTM and CDR2 ANQGSEA.

A remark on this clone: From the germline J gene comes the end of the CDR3, since the read stops 3 residues before it. The rearrangement links TRBV29-1 to TRBJ1-4; weak D call: TRBD1 (6 bases). Trimming took 7 bases from V and 8 from J, leaving 17 bases between them. CDR3 length: 13 residues. The V gene's germline CDR1 is SQVTM and CDR2 ANQGSEA. CDR3 residues: CSGGQPSDEKLFF. CDR3 DNA, as far as it was read: TGCAGCGGTGGACAGCCGAGTGACGAAAAA. The whole variable domain, filled in from reference TRBV29-1 and TRBJ1-4, reads SAVISQKPSRDICQRGTSLTIQCQVDSQVTMMFWYRQQPGQSLTLIATANQGSEATYESGFVIDKFPISRPNLTFSTLTVSNMSPEDSSIYLCSGGQPSDEKLFFGSGTQLSVL.

A remark on this clone: Read sequence stops 3 residues before the CDR3 end, and the germline J gene provides the missing end. The chain carries TRBV20-1 and TRBJ2-1; D possibly corresponds to TRBD2 (6 bases). The CDR3 covers 14 residues. The germline gives CDR1 DFQATT, CDR2 SNEGSKA (reference sequence). The germline V and J ends were trimmed by 6 bases and 6 bases, with 18 bases remaining between them. CDR3 DNA, as far as it was read: TGCAGTGCGGTCTTAATCAACGGGGGCAATGAG. It is translated as CSAVLINGGNE. The CDR3 in its entirety is CSAVLINGGNEQFF.

Note on this clone: The CDR3 is cut off 3 residues early in the read; its end comes from the germline J gene. The chain links TRBV19 to TRBJ2-2; 9 positions agree with TRBD1. CDR3 size: 18 residues. With 6 bases clipped from V and 1 base from J, the junction kept 12 bases outside the gene matches. The germline gives CDR1 LNHDA, CDR2 SQIVND (reference sequence). This chain's CDR3 is CASSSGQGKFQNTGELFF. The CDR3 DNA, read in part, is TGTGCCAGTAGCTCCGGACAGGGGAAATTCCAGAACACCGGGGAG.

Turning to this clone: From the germline J gene comes the end of the CDR3, since the read stops 3 residues before it. Other DNA variants within this sample encode the same CDR3. The gene calls are TRBV10-3 and TRBJ2-3, with 10 bases fitting TRBD2. V lost 0 bases to trimming and J lost 2 bases; unmatched junction nucleotides: 5. Per the germline V gene, CDR1 is ENHRY and CDR2 is SYGVKD. CDR3 length: 17 residues. The chain's CDR3 is CAISESGLAGATDTQYF. The DNA read from the CDR3 is TGTGCCATCAGTGAGTCTGGGCTAGCGGGAGCCACAGATACG.

Comment on this clone: The observed sequence ends 3 residues before the CDR3 terminus, with the missing tail filled in from the germline J gene. The V gene is TRBV7-8, the J gene TRBJ1-5; D is perhaps TRBD1 (6 bases). V shed 5 bases and J shed 6 bases, with 17 bases lying between them. CDR1 is SGHVS and CDR2 is FQNEAQ in the germline V gene. CDR3 length equals 15 residues. The CDR3 loop reads CASSPRDNRVQPQHF. CDR3 DNA, as far as it was read: TGTGCCAGCAGCCCGAGGGACAATCGAGTTCAGCCC.

Worth noting for this clone: The CDR3 end lies 3 residues beyond the end of the read and is filled in from the germline J gene. The same CDR3 can be traced to other DNA sequences in this sample. The chain couples TRBV19 to TRBJ2-2; D call uncertain. Trimming took 3 bases from V and 1 from J, leaving 6 bases between them. CDR1 is LNHDA, CDR2 SQIVND, per germline (reference sequence). This CDR3 has 14 amino acids. The CDR3: CASSIGQNTGELFF. The sequenced CDR3 bases are TGTGCCAGTAGTATTGGGCAGAACACCGGGGAG.

To note about this clone: The CDR3 end is not reached by the read, which stops 3 residues before it; the germline J gene fills it in. The V call is TRBV20-1, the J call TRBJ2-7, with a weak D call TRBD2 (6 bases). V shed 1 base and J shed 4 bases, with 23 bases lying between them. The CDR3 runs 17 residues. Germline CDR1 and CDR2: DFQATT and SNEGSKA (reference sequence). The CDR3 loop is CSARGPAGGVGGYEQYF. CDR3 DNA, as far as it was read: TGCAGTGCTAGAGGCCCGGCCGGCGGGGTCGGGGGATACGAG.

About this clone itself: The CDR3 end falls 3 residues outside the read, so it is completed with the germline J gene. V gene TRBV5-6 combines with J gene TRBJ1-2; D unresolved. From germline, CDR1 is SGHDT and CDR2 YYEEEE. CDR3 length: 13 amino acids. The covered CDR3 bases are TGTGCCAGCAGCTTGGGAAGGCGGAGCCGC. Translating it yields CASSLGRRSR. The whole CDR3 region reads CASSLGRRSRYTF.

Worth noting for this clone: The read falls 3 residues short of the CDR3 end, and the missing part is taken from the germline J gene. V usage is TRBV30 and J usage is TRBJ2-4, with 9 bases identical to TRBD2. Germline CDR1 reads GTSNPN; CDR2 reads SVGIG (reference sequence). The CDR3 totals 16 residues. After removal of 0 bases from V and 4 bases from J, the junction contained 7 bases not matched to a gene. The CDR3 here is CAWSVWGSGGKNIQYF. The CDR3 DNA, read in part, is TGTGCCTGGAGTGTATGGGGTAGCGGGGGAAAAAACATT.

On this clone itself: The read is 3 residues too short to cover the CDR3 end, so that end is filled in from the germline J gene. This sequence joins TRBV19 and TRBJ1-5; TRBD1 matches at 10 bases. CDR1 is LNHDA, CDR2 SQIVND, per germline (reference sequence). The CDR3 consists of 11 residues. CDR3 DNA, as far as it was read: TGTGCCAGTCGGGACAGGGGACCC. Its protein is CASRDRGP. The full CDR3 is CASRDRGPQHF.

Notes on this clone: The read halts 3 residues ahead of the CDR3 end, with the missing end drawn from the germline J gene. The chain uses TRBV18 and TRBJ2-3, with unresolved D. V dropped 3 bases and J dropped 0 bases, with 7 bases sitting between them. This CDR3 region has 14 residues. In germline, CDR1 is KGHSH, CDR2 LQKENI. The CDR3 spells CASSPSRSTDTQYF. CDR3 bases read: TGTGCCAGCTCACCGTCGAGGAGCACAGATACG.

As concerns this clone: Read sequence stops 3 residues before the CDR3 end, and the germline J gene provides the missing end. This chain connects TRBV19 to TRBJ1-5, with a possible D match to TRBD1 (6 bases). The CDR3 runs 15 residues. The V gene's germline CDR1 is LNHDA and CDR2 SQIVND (reference sequence). V lost 10 bases, J lost 4 bases, and 20 bases lay in between. The covered CDR3 bases are TGTGCCACCGACGGTCTACAGGGAAGGAATCAGCCC. It specifies CATDGLQGRNQP. The whole CDR3 protein is CATDGLQGRNQPQHF.

About this clone itself: The CDR3 extends 3 residues past the end of the read, so its final part is completed from the germline J gene. This sequence joins TRBV29-1 and TRBJ2-5; a weak D match, TRBD2 (6 bases). V was cut by 7 bases and J by 2 bases, with 14 bases left in between. This CDR3 region has 13 residues. Per germline, CDR1 SQVTM and CDR2 ANQGSEA. The CDR3 spells CSARDSTQETQYF. The DNA read from the CDR3 is TGCAGCGCACGGGACTCCACTCAAGAGACC.

Comment on this clone: The CDR3 end is not reached by the read, which stops 3 residues before it; the germline J gene fills it in. V usage is TRBV19 and J usage is TRBJ2-3; a possible D gene is TRBD1 (5 bases). Trimming left V 1 base short and J 8 bases short, with 16 bases between. Looked up from germline, CDR1 is LNHDA and CDR2 is SQIVND (reference sequence). The CDR3 has 15 residues. The covered CDR3 bases are TGTGCCAGTAGTATAGGGGGCCAACCACCGGGTACG. It codes for CASSIGGQPPGT. The entire CDR3 protein reads CASSIGGQPPGTQYF.

Worth noting for this clone: Sequencing ends 3 residues short of the CDR3 end; the germline J gene provides the rest. V usage is TRBV11-1 and J usage is TRBJ2-5; D ambiguous. The CDR3 runs 13 residues. V lost 3 bases and J 3 bases, leaving 8 bases between the germline ends. The V gene's germline CDR1 is SGHAT and CDR2 FQDESV (reference sequence). The CDR3 here is CASSLTRKETQYF. Incomplete CDR3 DNA: TGTGCCAGCAGCTTGACGCGGAAAGAGACC.

Comments on this clone: Coverage ceases 3 residues before the CDR3 finishes, and the germline J gene fills in the end. V is TRBV19 and J is TRBJ2-3; D may be TRBD2 (6 bases). This CDR3 spans 14 amino acids. From germline, CDR1 is LNHDA and CDR2 SQIVND (reference sequence). The V gene lost 5 bases and the J gene lost 5 bases, with 14 bases spanning the gap. The DNA read from the CDR3 is TGTGCCAGTAGTTGGAGGGGTCCCGGAGATACG. This translates into CASSWRGPGDT. The CDR3 in its entirety is CASSWRGPGDTQYF.

Concerning this clone: The read finishes 3 residues shy of the CDR3 end, and the germline J gene is used to complete it. The V and J genes are TRBV15 and TRBJ1-2; D unresolved. The CDR3 runs to 11 residues. V was cut by 0 bases and J by 7 bases, with 3 bases left in between. Looked up from germline, CDR1 is LNHNV and CDR2 is YYDKDF (reference sequence). This CDR3 is CATSREGGYTF. Partial CDR3 DNA: TGTGCCACCAGCAGAGAAGGTGGC.

On this clone itself: The read stops 3 residues short of the end of the CDR3; the missing end is completed from the germline J gene. The chain is built from TRBV5-6 and TRBJ1-1, with TRBD1 matching 12 bases. The CDR3 covers 15 residues. In germline, CDR1 is SGHDT, CDR2 YYEEEE. Here the CDR3 reads CASSSRDRGQAEAFF. The CDR3 bases that were read are TGTGCCAGCAGCTCTCGGGACAGGGGGCAGGCGGAA.

In regard to this clone: The read finishes 3 residues shy of the CDR3 end, and the germline J gene is used to complete it. The chain links TRBV29-1 to TRBJ2-1; D gene ambiguous. The V gene lost 6 bases and the J gene lost 1 base, with 4 bases spanning the gap. The CDR3 sequence is 11 residues long. Looked up from germline, CDR1 is SQVTM and CDR2 is ANQGSEA. The covered CDR3 bases are TGCAGCGTCGGGTCCTACAATGAG. Protein: CSVGSYNE. The whole CDR3 reads CSVGSYNEQFF.